Each of the 28 T cell receptor beta chains below was sequenced from the same sample in a study of technical replicates of blood from a few donors. The assay was immunoSEQ multiplex PCR, and TCRdb's table has in-frame clones only and misses some. The sample holds tens of thousands of clones, around 94% seen once. The sequencing input was T cells isolated from PBMCs. Receptors originate from a human donor in good health.

V is TRBV7-9 and J is TRBJ2-5, with no clear D. The CDR3 is 12 amino acids. The germline V gene encodes CDR1 SEHNR and CDR2 FQNEAQ (reference sequence). The germline V and J ends were trimmed by 5 bases and 2 bases, with 6 bases remaining between them. CDR3 region: CASSRIQETQYF. The DNA for the CDR3 is TGTGCCAGCAGCCGTATACAAGAGACCCAGTACTTC.

The genes are TRBV12-5 and TRBJ1-2; 8 bases agree with TRBD1. This CDR3 is built from 17 residues. J gave up 3 bases and V 2 bases, and 11 bases lay outside the gene matches. The V gene's germline CDR1 is LGHNT and CDR2 FRNRAP. Written as DNA, the CDR3 is TGTGCTAGTGGTTTGACAGCCTCAGGGGGCAGGCACTATGGCTACACCTTC. Translation gives CASGLTASGGRHYGYTF.

This chain connects TRBV11-3 to TRBJ1-2; 9 nucleotides line up with TRBD1. The germline gives CDR1 SGHNT, CDR2 YENEEA. CDR3 size: 14 residues. The ends lost 3 bases at V and 2 bases at J; junction bases unmatched: 1. The CDR3 DNA is TGTGCCAGCAGCTTGGGGACAGGGAACTATGGCTACACCTTC. Protein product: CASSLGTGNYGYTF. The full variable domain, completed using reference TRBV11-3 and TRBJ1-2, is EAGVVQSPRYKIIEKKQPVAFWCNPISGHNTLYWYLQNLGQGPELLIRYENEEAVDDSQLPKDRFSAERLKGVDSTLKIQPAELGDSAVYLCASSLGTGNYGYTFGSGTRLTVV.

The rearrangement links TRBV6-5 to TRBJ1-4, with D perhaps matching TRBD1 (6 bases). The CDR3 runs to 15 residues. The V end was cut by 6 bases, the J end by 4 bases, with 15 bases between. Looked up from germline, CDR1 is MNHEY and CDR2 is SVGAGI. The CDR3 bases are TGTGCCAGCAGCCGAACTTCAGGGGATAATGAAAAACTGTTTTTT. This gives the protein CASSRTSGDNEKLFF.

In its sample, this clone was seen once. The chain recombines TRBV19 with TRBJ1-6; the D gene is possibly TRBD1 (6 bases). There are 15 residues in the CDR3. In germline, CDR1 is LNHDA, CDR2 SQIVND (reference sequence). V lost 6 bases and J 3 bases, leaving 12 bases between the germline ends. The CDR3 region has the DNA TGTGCCAGTAGCACCCCAGGGGACTATAATTCACCCCTCCACTTT. This sequence encodes CASSTPGDYNSPLHF.

The rearrangement uses TRBV11-2 and TRBJ1-5, with no clear D. V was trimmed by 2 bases and J by 3 bases, leaving 11 bases between them. Germline-derived CDR1 and CDR2 are SGHAT and FQNNGV. CDR3 length: 15 residues. This CDR3 is CASSLSLAINQPQHF. CDR3 bases: TGTGCCAGCAGCTTATCCTTGGCCATCAATCAGCCCCAGCATTTT.

The chain employs TRBV5-8 and TRBJ2-7, with D possibly TRBD2 on 5 matching bases. Trimming shortened V by 3 bases and J by 3 bases, and 16 bases separated the two germline ends. The CDR3 runs to 15 residues. CDR1 is SGHTS and CDR2 is YDEGEE in the germline V gene. CDR3 in amino acids: CASSSTRGGIYEQYF. The DNA of the CDR3 is TGTGCCAGCAGCTCTACTAGAGGTGGGATCTACGAGCAGTACTTC.

This clone appeared a single time. This rearrangement joins TRBV23-1 to TRBJ2-7; TRBD1 is a possible D gene (5 bases). TRBV23-1 is labeled an ORF, and its function is uncertain. Trimming pared 7 bases from V and 5 bases from J, leaving 21 bases between. The length of the CDR3 is 15 residues. CDR3 amino acids: CASIPPLPQGNEQYF. DNA for the CDR3: TGCGCCAGCATCCCGCCCCTGCCGCAGGGCAACGAGCAGTACTTC.

CDR3 nucleotide sequence: TGCGCCAGCAGCTTGAGGCATGCAGGGCTCTTGGATGGCTACACCTTC. This sequence encodes CASSLRHAGLLDGYTF. The chain combines TRBV5-1 with TRBJ1-2, with a tentative D call TRBD1 (5 bases). The ends were cut back, 1 base at V and 6 bases at J, with 19 bases in the middle. The CDR3 runs 16 residues. Per germline, CDR1 SGHRS and CDR2 YFSETQ.

The V and J genes are TRBV5-1 and TRBJ1-6, with a weak D call TRBD1 (5 bases). Per the germline V gene, CDR1 is SGHRS and CDR2 is YFSETQ. The V end lost 4 bases, the J end lost 5 bases, and 19 bases lay between the germline ends. The CDR3 is made up of 17 amino acids. The CDR3 DNA reads as TGCGCCAGCAGCCTCCAGGTCCGTGGGGGGGATAATTCACCCCTCCACTTT. It yields the protein CASSLQVRGGDNSPLHF.

This chain connects TRBV28 to TRBJ1-2, with 7 bases fitting TRBD1. The CDR3 consists of 12 residues. The J segment lost 10 bases and the V segment lost 4 bases, leaving 6 bases of the junction unmatched. Germline CDR1 is MDHEN and CDR2 is SYDVKM. Here the CDR3 DNA reads TGTGCCAGCAGTTCCGGACAGGCCCCCTACACCTTC. Protein sequence: CASSSGQAPYTF.

This clone was observed once. CDR3 sequence reads: CASSLARNYGYTF. CDR3 in DNA: TGTGCCAGCAGCTTGGCACGGAACTATGGCTACACCTTC. V and J are TRBV5-4 and TRBJ1-2, with unresolved D. V was shortened by 0 bases and J by 2 bases, with 5 bases between the two germline ends. The CDR3 is made up of 13 amino acids. Germline V gene lookup returns CDR1 SGHNT and CDR2 YYREEE (reference sequence).

The J gene is TRBJ2-1, the V gene TRBV28; the D gene is possibly TRBD2 (6 bases). Trimming stripped 5 bases from V and 3 bases from J, with 20 bases between. CDR3 length equals 17 residues. Germline CDR1 MDHEN, CDR2 SYDVKM. The DNA of the CDR3 is TGTGCCAGCAGTCCCACCTTTATTAGCGGAAACTACAATGAGCAGTTCTTC. It translates to CASSPTFISGNYNEQFF.

The rearrangement links TRBV6-5 to TRBJ1-1, with D perhaps matching TRBD1 (6 bases). Trimming left V 2 bases short and J 5 bases short, with 9 bases between. The germline gives CDR1 MNHEY, CDR2 SVGAGI. CDR3 length: 13 residues. In DNA form, the CDR3 reads TGTGCCAGCAGTTACGGACAGATAACTGAAGCTTTCTTT. Its translation: CASSYGQITEAFF.

This chain uses TRBV5-4 with TRBJ2-2, with D unresolved. With 6 bases removed from V and 2 bases from J, the gap between germline ends came to 8 bases. The CDR3 is made up of 13 amino acids. Looked up from germline, CDR1 is SGHNT and CDR2 is YYREEE (reference sequence). The CDR3 region is CASTTHNTGELFF. The CDR3 DNA reads TGTGCCAGCACCACACATAACACCGGGGAGCTGTTTTTT.

This chain uses TRBV5-1 with TRBJ2-3; a weak D match, TRBD1 (7 bases). V gave up 0 bases and J gave up 4 bases, with 15 bases separating them. This CDR3 comprises 16 residues. Germline V gene sequence: CDR1 SGHRS, CDR2 YFSETQ. The CDR3: CASSLDAGRGADTQYF. CDR3 nucleotide sequence: TGCGCCAGCAGCTTGGATGCGGGCAGGGGGGCAGATACGCAGTATTTT.

V gene TRBV10-1 combines with J gene TRBJ1-1; a possible D gene is TRBD1 (5 bases). The V gene lost 10 bases and the J gene lost 3 bases, with 15 bases spanning the gap. This CDR3 region has 13 residues. Germline CDR1 is WNHNN and CDR2 is SYGVQD (reference sequence). The DNA of the CDR3 is TGCGCCACCTCATCGGACACTTACACTGAAGCTTTCTTT. Residues: CATSSDTYTEAFF.

The chain recombines TRBV5-1 with TRBJ2-3; 8 bases map to TRBD1. Germline V gene sequence: CDR1 SGHRS, CDR2 YFSETQ. This CDR3 is 21 amino acids long. The ends lost 2 bases at V and 2 bases at J; junction bases unmatched: 22. CDR3 sequence: CASSLFYRQAGGAIHTDTQYF. DNA of the CDR3: TGCGCCAGCAGCTTATTTTATCGTCAAGCAGGGGGCGCTATTCACACAGATACGCAGTATTTT. The full variable domain, completed using reference TRBV5-1 and TRBJ2-3, is KAGVTQTPRYLIKTRGQQVTLSCSPISGHRSVSWYQQTPGQGLQFLFEYFSETQRNKGNFPGRFSGRQFSNSRSEMNVSTLELGDSALYLCASSLFYRQAGGAIHTDTQYFGPGTRLTVL.

The chain links TRBV10-3 to TRBJ2-2; 8 bases match TRBD2. This CDR3 is 18 amino acids long. CDR1 ENHRY and CDR2 SYGVKD come from the germline V gene. Trimming cost V 4 bases and J 6 bases; bases outside gene matches: 16. The CDR3 coding sequence is TGTGCCATCAGTGGGTCGAGGGCGGGGGGAAAAGTTGCCGGGGAGCTGTTTTTT. Protein sequence: CAISGSRAGGKVAGELFF.

The chain links TRBV7-9 to TRBJ1-5, with D perhaps TRBD1 (6 bases). The CDR3 has 17 amino acids. Trimming took off 5 bases at V and 5 bases at J, with 22 bases between the two ends. Germline V CDR1 and CDR2: SEHNR, FQNEAQ (reference sequence). The CDR3 is CASSIGGKAGAHQPQHF. DNA for the CDR3: TGTGCCAGCAGCATAGGGGGGAAAGCAGGGGCTCATCAGCCCCAGCATTTT.

The chain recombines TRBV9 with TRBJ1-5; D remains ambiguous. Germline-derived CDR1 and CDR2 are SGDLS and YYNGEE. Trimming cost V 6 bases and J 5 bases, with 15 bases left between them. The CDR3 loop spans 14 amino acids. CDR3 region: CASNLDGMDQPQHF. The CDR3 DNA follows: TGTGCCAGCAACCTAGACGGGATGGATCAGCCCCAGCATTTT.

The chain links TRBV9 to TRBJ2-1, with D possibly matching TRBD2 (6 bases). Trimming stripped 3 bases from V and 9 bases from J, with 19 bases between. The germline V gene encodes CDR1 SGDLS and CDR2 YYNGEE. The CDR3 spans 15 residues. CDR3 bases: TGTGCCAGCAGCGCTCGGGGGACGTCGGGTGGTGAGCAGTTCTTC. This encodes CASSARGTSGGEQFF.

This chain links TRBV2 with TRBJ2-3; D may be TRBD2 (5 bases). Trimming stripped 4 bases from V and 0 bases from J, with 11 bases between. This CDR3 has 15 amino acids. Germline-derived CDR1 and CDR2 are SNHLY and FYNNEI. CDR3 nucleotide sequence: TGTGCCAGCAGTGCTTCGGGAATGAGCACAGATACGCAGTATTTT. Residues: CASSASGMSTDTQYF. The variable domain in full, with the rest retrieved from reference TRBV2 and TRBJ2-3, is EPEVTQTPSHQVTQMGQEVILRCVPISNHLYFYWYRQILGQKVEFLVSFYNNEISEKSEIFDDQFSVERPDGSNFTLKIRSTKLEDSAMYFCASSASGMSTDTQYFGPGTRLTVL.

For the CDR3, the DNA is TGTGCCACCAGCGGACAGGGGAACACCGGGGAGCTGTTTTTT. Its translation is CATSGQGNTGELFF. The rearrangement joins TRBV15 to TRBJ2-2; 8 positions agree with TRBD1. Germline V gene sequence: CDR1 LNHNV, CDR2 YYDKDF (reference sequence). The CDR3 loop spans 14 amino acids. The V and J ends lost 5 bases and 1 base, in that order; junction bases with no gene match: 0.

This chain uses TRBV29-1 with TRBJ2-7; tentatively, D is TRBD1 (5 bases). Germline assignment: CDR1 SQVTM and CDR2 ANQGSEA. V was clipped by 7 bases and J by 1 base, with 14 bases between them. This CDR3 contains 13 residues. The CDR3 DNA reads TGCAGCGCTCAAACTGACAGATCCTACGAGCAGTACTTC. As protein: CSAQTDRSYEQYF.

The V and J genes are TRBV14 and TRBJ1-1; D is unclear. Germline CDR1 is SGHDN and CDR2 is FVKESK. V shed 5 bases and J shed 1 base, with 5 bases lying between them. The CDR3 covers 12 residues. CDR3 DNA sequence: TGTGCCAGCAGCAACAGGAACACTGAAGCTTTCTTT. It translates to CASSNRNTEAFF.

This CDR3 reads CASSLYRLSGSYEQYF. The CDR3 DNA follows: TGTGCCAGCAGTTTATACCGACTAAGCGGGAGTTACGAGCAGTACTTC. V is TRBV28 and J is TRBJ2-7; 8 bases line up with TRBD2. The CDR3 has 16 residues. Unmatched junction bases numbered 9, after V lost 1 base and J lost 4 bases. Germline assignment: CDR1 MDHEN and CDR2 SYDVKM.

In regard to this clone: Other DNA sequences in this sample translate to the same CDR3. The chain uses TRBV5-1 and TRBJ2-7; 8 nucleotides align to TRBD2. The length of the CDR3 is 15 residues. After removal of 0 bases from V and 1 base from J, the junction contained 3 bases not matched to a gene. Per the germline V gene, CDR1 is SGHRS and CDR2 is YFSETQ. CDR3 bases: TGCGCCAGCAGCTTGGTCGGGGGGGGATCCTACGAGCAGTACTTC. As protein: CASSLVGGGSYEQYF.